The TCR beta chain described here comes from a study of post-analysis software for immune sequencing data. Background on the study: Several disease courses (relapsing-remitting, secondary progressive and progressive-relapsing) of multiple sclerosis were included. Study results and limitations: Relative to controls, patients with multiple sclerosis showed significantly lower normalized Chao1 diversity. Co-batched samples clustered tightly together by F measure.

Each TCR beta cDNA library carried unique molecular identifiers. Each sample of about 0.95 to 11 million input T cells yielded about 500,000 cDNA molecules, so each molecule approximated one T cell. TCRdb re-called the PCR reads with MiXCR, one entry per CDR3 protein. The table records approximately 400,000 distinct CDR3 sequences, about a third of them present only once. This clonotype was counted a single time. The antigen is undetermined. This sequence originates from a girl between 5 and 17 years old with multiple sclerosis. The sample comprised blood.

The CDR3 spells CASRILAGGGEQFF. The CDR3 DNA sequence: TGTGCCAGCCGAATTTTAGCGGGGGGAGGCGAGCAGTTCTTC. This chain joins TRBV27 and TRBJ2-1, with 10 bases matching TRBD2. Germline lookup yields CDR1 MNHEY and CDR2 SMNVEV (reference sequence). This CDR3 is built from 14 residues. J was trimmed by 10 bases and V by 8 bases; bases with no gene match: 11.